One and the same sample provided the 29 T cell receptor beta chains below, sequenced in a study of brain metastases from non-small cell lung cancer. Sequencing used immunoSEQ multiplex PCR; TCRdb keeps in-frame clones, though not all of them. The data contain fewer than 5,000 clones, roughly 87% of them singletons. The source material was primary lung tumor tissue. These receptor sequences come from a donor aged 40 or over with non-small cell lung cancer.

The CDR3 nucleotides are TGTGCCACCAGCAGAGAGGGCCGGGACAGCTCCTACGAGCAGTACTTC. This gives the protein CATSREGRDSSYEQYF. The rearrangement uses TRBV15 and TRBJ2-7; 7 nucleotides agree with TRBD1. Germline loops: CDR1 LNHNV, CDR2 YYDKDF (reference sequence). V lost 0 bases, J lost 0 bases, and 5 bases stayed unmatched. The CDR3 is made up of 16 amino acids.

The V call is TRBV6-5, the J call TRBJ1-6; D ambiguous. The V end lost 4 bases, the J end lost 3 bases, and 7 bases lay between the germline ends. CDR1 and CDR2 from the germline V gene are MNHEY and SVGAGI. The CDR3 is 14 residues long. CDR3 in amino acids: CASSLRNYNSPLHF. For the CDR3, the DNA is TGTGCCAGCAGTTTACGGAACTATAATTCACCCCTCCACTTT.

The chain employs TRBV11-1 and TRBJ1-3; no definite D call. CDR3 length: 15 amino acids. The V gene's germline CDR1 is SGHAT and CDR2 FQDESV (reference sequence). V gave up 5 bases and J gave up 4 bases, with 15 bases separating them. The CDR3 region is CASSTWTQKGNTIYF. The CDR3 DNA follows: TGTGCCAGCAGCACCTGGACTCAAAAAGGAAACACCATATATTTT.

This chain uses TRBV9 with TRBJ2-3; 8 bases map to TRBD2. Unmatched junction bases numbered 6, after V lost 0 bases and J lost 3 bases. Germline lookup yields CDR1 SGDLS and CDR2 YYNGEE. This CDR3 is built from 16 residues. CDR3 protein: CASSVGAGAGTDTQYF. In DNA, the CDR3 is TGTGCCAGCAGCGTAGGAGCGGGGGCTGGAACAGATACGCAGTATTTT.

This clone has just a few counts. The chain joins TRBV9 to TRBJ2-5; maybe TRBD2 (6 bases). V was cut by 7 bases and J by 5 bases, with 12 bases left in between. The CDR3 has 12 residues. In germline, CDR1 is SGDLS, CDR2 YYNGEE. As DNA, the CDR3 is TGTGCCAGCGGAGCGGAGGGGGAGACCCAGTACTTC. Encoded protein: CASGAEGETQYF. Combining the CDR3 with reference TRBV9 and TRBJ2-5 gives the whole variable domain DSGVTQTPKHLITATGQRVTLRCSPRSGDLSVYWYQQSLDQGLQFLIQYYNGEERAKGNILERFSAQQFPDLHSELNLSSLELGDSALYFCASGAEGETQYFGPGTRLLVL.

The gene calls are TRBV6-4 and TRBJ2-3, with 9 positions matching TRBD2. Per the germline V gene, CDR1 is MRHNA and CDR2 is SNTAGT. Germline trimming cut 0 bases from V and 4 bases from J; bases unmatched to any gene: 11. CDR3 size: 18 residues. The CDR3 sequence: CASSDSPAGGQGADTQYF. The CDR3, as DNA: TGTGCCAGCAGTGACTCCCCAGCGGGGGGCCAGGGGGCAGATACGCAGTATTTT.

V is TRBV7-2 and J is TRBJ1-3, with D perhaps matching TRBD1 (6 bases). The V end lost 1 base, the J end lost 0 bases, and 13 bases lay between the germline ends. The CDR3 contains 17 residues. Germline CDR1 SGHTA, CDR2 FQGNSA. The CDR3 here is CASSLGSGASSGNTIYF. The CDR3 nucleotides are TGTGCCAGCAGCTTAGGCTCGGGGGCCAGCTCTGGAAACACCATATATTTT.

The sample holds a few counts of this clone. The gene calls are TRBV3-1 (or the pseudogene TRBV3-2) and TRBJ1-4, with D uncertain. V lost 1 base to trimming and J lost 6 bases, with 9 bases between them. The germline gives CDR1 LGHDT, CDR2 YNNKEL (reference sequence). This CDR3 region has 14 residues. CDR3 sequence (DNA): TGTGCCAGCAGCCAAGCGCGCCTGGATGAAAAACTGTTTTTT. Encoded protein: CASSQARLDEKLFF.

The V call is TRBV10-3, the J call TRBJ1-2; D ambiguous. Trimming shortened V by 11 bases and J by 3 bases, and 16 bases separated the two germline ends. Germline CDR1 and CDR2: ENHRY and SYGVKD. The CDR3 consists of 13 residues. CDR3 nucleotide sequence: TGTGCCGTCGCCCGGGCAGCAGACTATGGCTACACCTTC. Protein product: CAVARAADYGYTF.

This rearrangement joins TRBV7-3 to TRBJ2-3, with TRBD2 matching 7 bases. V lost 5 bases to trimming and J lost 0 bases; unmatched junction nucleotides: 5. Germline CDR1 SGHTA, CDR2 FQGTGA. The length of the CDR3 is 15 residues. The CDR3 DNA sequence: TGTGCCAGCAGCCACGGACTAGGGAGCACAGATACGCAGTATTTT. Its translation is CASSHGLGSTDTQYF. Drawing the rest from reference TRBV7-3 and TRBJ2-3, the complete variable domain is GAGVSQTPSNKVTEKGKYVELRCDPISGHTALYWYRQSLGQGPEFLIYFQGTGAADDSGLPNDRFFAVRPEGSVSTLKIQRTERGDSAVYLCASSHGLGSTDTQYFGPGTRLTVL.

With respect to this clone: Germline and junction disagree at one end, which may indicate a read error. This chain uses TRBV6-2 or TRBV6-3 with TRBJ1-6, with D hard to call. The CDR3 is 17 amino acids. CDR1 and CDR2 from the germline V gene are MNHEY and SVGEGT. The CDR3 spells CASSDSAGSSYNSPLHF. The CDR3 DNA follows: TGTGCCAGCAGTGACTCTGCGGGGAGCTCCTATAATTCACCCCTCCACTTT.

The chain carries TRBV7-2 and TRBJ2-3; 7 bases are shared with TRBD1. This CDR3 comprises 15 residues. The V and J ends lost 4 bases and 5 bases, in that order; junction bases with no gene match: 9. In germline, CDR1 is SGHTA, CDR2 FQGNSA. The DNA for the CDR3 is TGTGCCAGCAGCTCGAGGACAGGAATAAGAGATACGCAGTATTTT. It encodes CASSSRTGIRDTQYF.

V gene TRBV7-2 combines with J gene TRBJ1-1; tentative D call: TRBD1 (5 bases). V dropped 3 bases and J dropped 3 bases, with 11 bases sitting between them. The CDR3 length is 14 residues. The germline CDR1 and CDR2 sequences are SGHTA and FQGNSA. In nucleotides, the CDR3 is TGTGCCAGCAGCTTCGGGATGGGGGACACTGAAGCTTTCTTT. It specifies CASSFGMGDTEAFF. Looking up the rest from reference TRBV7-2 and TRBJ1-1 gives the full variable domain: GAGVSQSPSNKVTEKGKDVELRCDPISGHTALYWYRQSLGQGLEFLIYFQGNSAPDKSGLPSDRFSAERTGGSVSTLTIQRTQQEDSAVYLCASSFGMGDTEAFFGQGTRLTVV.

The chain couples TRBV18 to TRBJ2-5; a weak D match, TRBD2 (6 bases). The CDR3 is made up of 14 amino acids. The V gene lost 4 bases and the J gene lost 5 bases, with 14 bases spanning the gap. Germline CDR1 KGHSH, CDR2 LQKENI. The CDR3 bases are TGTGCCAGCTCACTGGGACTTACGGAGGAGACCCAGTACTTC. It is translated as CASSLGLTEETQYF.

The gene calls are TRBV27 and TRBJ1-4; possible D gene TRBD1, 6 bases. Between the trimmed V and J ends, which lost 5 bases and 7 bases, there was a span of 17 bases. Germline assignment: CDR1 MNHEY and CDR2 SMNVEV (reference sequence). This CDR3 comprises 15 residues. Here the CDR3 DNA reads TGTGCCAGCAGTCTTAGGGGGGGAGCGGGTGAAAAACTGTTTTTT. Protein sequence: CASSLRGGAGEKLFF.

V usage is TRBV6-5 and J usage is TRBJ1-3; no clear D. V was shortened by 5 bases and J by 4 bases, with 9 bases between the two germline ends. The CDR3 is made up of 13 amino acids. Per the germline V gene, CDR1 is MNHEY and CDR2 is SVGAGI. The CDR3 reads CASSPELGNTIYF. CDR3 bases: TGTGCCAGCAGTCCGGAACTCGGAAACACCATATATTTT.

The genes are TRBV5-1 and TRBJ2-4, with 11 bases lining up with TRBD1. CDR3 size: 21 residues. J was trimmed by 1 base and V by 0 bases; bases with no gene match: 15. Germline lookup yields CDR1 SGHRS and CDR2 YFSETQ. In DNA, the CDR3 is TGCGCCAGCAGCTTGGGGAACCTGGGGACAGGGGGAAGTGGCGCCAAAAACATTCAGTACTTC. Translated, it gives CASSLGNLGTGGSGAKNIQYF.

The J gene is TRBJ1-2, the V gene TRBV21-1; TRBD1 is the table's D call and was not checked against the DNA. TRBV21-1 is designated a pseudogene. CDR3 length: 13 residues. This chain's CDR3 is CASSAAGGDGYTF. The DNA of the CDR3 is TGTGCCAGCAGCGCGGCAGGGGGAGATGGCTACACCTTC.

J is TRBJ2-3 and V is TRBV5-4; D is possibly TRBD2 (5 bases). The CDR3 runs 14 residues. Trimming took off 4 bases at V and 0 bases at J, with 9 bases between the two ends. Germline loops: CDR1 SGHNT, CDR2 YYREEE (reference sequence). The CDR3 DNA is TGTGCCAGCAGCCCACGGACTAGCACAGATACGCAGTATTTT. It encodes CASSPRTSTDTQYF.

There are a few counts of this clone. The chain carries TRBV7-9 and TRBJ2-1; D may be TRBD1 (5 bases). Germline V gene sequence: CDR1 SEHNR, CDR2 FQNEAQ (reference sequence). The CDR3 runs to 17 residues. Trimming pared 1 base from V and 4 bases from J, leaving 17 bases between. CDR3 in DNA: TGTGCCAGCAGCTTAGAGGGGATCAGGGTAGGGTACAATGAGCAGTTCTTC. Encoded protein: CASSLEGIRVGYNEQFF.

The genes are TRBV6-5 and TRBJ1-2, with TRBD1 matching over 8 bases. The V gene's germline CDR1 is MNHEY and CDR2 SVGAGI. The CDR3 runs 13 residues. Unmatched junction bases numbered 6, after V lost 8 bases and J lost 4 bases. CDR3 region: CASRQGISYGYTF. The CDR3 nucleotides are TGTGCCAGCCGACAGGGGATATCCTATGGCTACACCTTC.

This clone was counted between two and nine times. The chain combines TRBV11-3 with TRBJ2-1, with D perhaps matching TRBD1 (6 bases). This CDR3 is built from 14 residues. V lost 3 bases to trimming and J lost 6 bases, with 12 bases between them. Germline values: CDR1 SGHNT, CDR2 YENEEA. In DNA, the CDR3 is TGTGCCAGCAGCTTTGTACAGGGCGGCAATGAGCAGTTCTTC. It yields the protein CASSFVQGGNEQFF.

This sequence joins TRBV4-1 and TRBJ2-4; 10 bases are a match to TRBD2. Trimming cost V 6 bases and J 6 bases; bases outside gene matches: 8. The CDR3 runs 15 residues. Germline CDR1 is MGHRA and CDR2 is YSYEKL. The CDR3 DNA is TGCGCCAGCAGTCAGATTAGCGGGGGGATAAACATTCAGTACTTC. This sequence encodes CASSQISGGINIQYF.

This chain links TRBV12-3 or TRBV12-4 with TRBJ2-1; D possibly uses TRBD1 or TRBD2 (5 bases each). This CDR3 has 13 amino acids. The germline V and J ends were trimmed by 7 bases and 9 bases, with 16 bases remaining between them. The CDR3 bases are TGTGCCAGCACGGGGACGGGGCAGGGTGAGCAGTTCTTC. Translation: CASTGTGQGEQFF.

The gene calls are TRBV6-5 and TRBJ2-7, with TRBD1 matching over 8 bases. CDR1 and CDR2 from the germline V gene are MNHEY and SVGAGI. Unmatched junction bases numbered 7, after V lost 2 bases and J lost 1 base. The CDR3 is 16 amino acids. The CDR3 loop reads CASSYGGTGVSYEQYF. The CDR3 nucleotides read TGTGCCAGCAGTTACGGCGGGACAGGCGTATCCTACGAGCAGTACTTC.

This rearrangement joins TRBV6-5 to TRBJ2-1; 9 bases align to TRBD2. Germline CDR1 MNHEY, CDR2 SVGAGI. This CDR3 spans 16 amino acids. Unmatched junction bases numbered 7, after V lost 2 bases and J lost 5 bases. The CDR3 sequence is CASSYRSSGANNEQFF. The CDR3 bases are TGTGCCAGCAGTTACCGGTCTAGCGGGGCTAACAATGAGCAGTTCTTC.

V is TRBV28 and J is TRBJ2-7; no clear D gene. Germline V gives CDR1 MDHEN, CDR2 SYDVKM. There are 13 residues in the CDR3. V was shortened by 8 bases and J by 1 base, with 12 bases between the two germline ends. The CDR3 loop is CASLARNSYEQYF. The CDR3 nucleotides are TGTGCCAGCCTCGCAAGGAATTCCTACGAGCAGTACTTC.

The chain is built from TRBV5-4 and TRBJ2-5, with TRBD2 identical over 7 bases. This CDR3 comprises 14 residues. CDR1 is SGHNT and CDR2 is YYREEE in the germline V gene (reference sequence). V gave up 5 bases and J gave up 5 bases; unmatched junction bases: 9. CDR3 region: CASSQRGVGETQYF. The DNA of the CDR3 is TGTGCCAGCAGTCAGCGGGGAGTGGGGGAGACCCAGTACTTC. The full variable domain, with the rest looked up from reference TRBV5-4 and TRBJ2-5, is ETGVTQSPTHLIKTRGQQVTLRCSSQSGHNTVSWYQQALGQGPQFIFQYYREEENGRGNFPPRFSGLQFPNYSSELNVNALELDDSALYLCASSQRGVGETQYFGPGTRLLVL.

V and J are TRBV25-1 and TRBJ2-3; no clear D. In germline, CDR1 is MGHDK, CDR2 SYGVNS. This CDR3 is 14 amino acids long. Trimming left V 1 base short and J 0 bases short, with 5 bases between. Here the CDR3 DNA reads TGTGCCAGCAGTGAATTTGGCAGCACAGATACGCAGTATTTT. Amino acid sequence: CASSEFGSTDTQYF.